The next 20 T cell receptor beta chains were all read from a single sample in a study of blood T cell repertoires in COVID-19. The data were produced by immunoSEQ multiplex PCR, yet TCRdb's version contains in-frame clones alone and is incomplete. The data hold over 150,000 clones, with roughly 82% observed a single time. The sequencing input was peripheral blood. Every receptor here comes from a human donor in a cohort sampled during active COVID-19.

This clone has a single count. The V and J genes are TRBV28 and TRBJ1-5; D is undetermined. CDR1 and CDR2 from the germline V gene are MDHEN and SYDVKM. V gave up 1 base and J gave up 2 bases, with 9 bases separating them. This CDR3 contains 15 residues. CDR3 in amino acids: CASSLFGARNQPQHF. Here the CDR3 DNA reads TGTGCCAGCAGTTTATTCGGAGCCCGCAATCAGCCCCAGCATTTT.

This chain links TRBV7-2 with TRBJ2-3; D is possibly TRBD2 (7 bases). From germline, CDR1 is SGHTA and CDR2 FQGNSA. The CDR3 runs to 16 residues. V gave up 5 bases and J gave up 3 bases, with 18 bases separating them. The chain's CDR3 is CASSPGAGVRTDTQYF. In DNA form, the CDR3 reads TGTGCCAGCAGCCCAGGGGCGGGAGTTAGAACAGATACGCAGTATTTT.

The gene calls are TRBV13 and TRBJ1-2; maybe TRBD1 (6 bases). CDR1 and CDR2 from the germline V gene are PRHDT and FYEKMQ (reference sequence). The V end was cut by 5 bases, the J end by 4 bases, with 14 bases between. The CDR3 runs 14 residues. CDR3 DNA: TGTGCCAGCAGCACGACCGGACAGCGCTATGGCTACACCTTC. As protein: CASSTTGQRYGYTF.

This chain links TRBV24-1 with TRBJ2-2; no clear D gene. The CDR3 is 15 amino acids. CDR1 and CDR2 (germline): KGHDR, SFDVKD. Trimming pared 3 bases from V and 6 bases from J, leaving 13 bases between. This CDR3 reads CATSDRGSRPGELFF. Here the CDR3 DNA reads TGTGCCACCAGTGATCGCGGTAGTCGACCCGGGGAGCTGTTTTTT.

This chain uses TRBV4-2 with TRBJ2-2, with 11 positions matching TRBD1. The CDR3 runs 18 residues. Germline trimming cut 1 base from V and 4 bases from J; bases unmatched to any gene: 8. Germline CDR1 reads LGHNA; CDR2 reads YNFKEQ. CDR3 loop: CASSQGTGQGAGTGELFF. DNA of the CDR3: TGTGCCAGCAGCCAAGGGACAGGACAGGGGGCGGGCACCGGGGAGCTGTTTTTT.

The chain combines TRBV4-1 with TRBJ1-4, with a possible D match to TRBD1 (5 bases). This CDR3 contains 14 residues. The V end lost 6 bases, the J end lost 6 bases, and 14 bases lay between the germline ends. Germline assignment: CDR1 MGHRA and CDR2 YSYEKL. The CDR3: CASSLGQGDEKLFF. The CDR3 nucleotides read TGCGCCAGCAGTCTGGGGCAGGGTGATGAAAAACTGTTTTTT.

J is TRBJ2-5 and V is TRBV7-9, with 7 bases matching TRBD2. The V and J ends lost 5 bases and 4 bases, in that order; junction bases with no gene match: 13. CDR1 is SEHNR, CDR2 FQNEAQ, per germline (reference sequence). This CDR3 is built from 16 residues. This CDR3 reads CASSRGPRGEGETQYF. Written as DNA, the CDR3 is TGTGCCAGCAGCCGCGGGCCGCGAGGGGAGGGAGAGACCCAGTACTTC.

The V call is TRBV6-1, the J call TRBJ2-1; 11 nucleotides align to TRBD1. Germline assignment: CDR1 MNHNS and CDR2 SASEGT. This CDR3 is 15 amino acids long. V trimming: 1 base; J trimming: 6 bases; junction bases outside the gene matches: 2. CDR3 in DNA: TGTGCCAGCAGTGAAGTGGGGACAGGGGGCAATGAGCAGTTCTTC. Translating it yields CASSEVGTGGNEQFF.

The CDR3 coding sequence is TGTGCCAGCAGTTACTCCACAAAAGGACAGGGGAGTGGCTACACCTTC. The encoded protein is CASSYSTKGQGSGYTF. The chain is built from TRBV6-5 and TRBJ1-2; TRBD1 aligns across 9 bases. Germline V gene data show CDR1 as MNHEY and CDR2 as SVGAGI. The CDR3 has 16 residues. V lost 0 bases to trimming and J lost 7 bases; unmatched junction nucleotides: 9.

V gene TRBV18 combines with J gene TRBJ2-7; D call uncertain. Germline V lookup: CDR1 KGHSH, CDR2 LQKENI. The CDR3 is made up of 13 amino acids. V was cut by 4 bases and J by 4 bases, with 11 bases left in between. Written as DNA, the CDR3 is TGTGCCAGCTCACTCGGTCCATCGTACGAGCAGTACTTC. Translation: CASSLGPSYEQYF.

The chain has TRBV28 and TRBJ2-1; TRBD2 matches at 10 bases. The V gene's germline CDR1 is MDHEN and CDR2 SYDVKM. Trimming cost V 4 bases and J 5 bases; bases outside gene matches: 5. The CDR3 spans 15 residues. CDR3 nucleotides: TGTGCCAGCAGTTATACTAGCGGGGAGAACAATGAGCAGTTCTTC. This gives the protein CASSYTSGENNEQFF.

The chain couples TRBV2 to TRBJ1-2; D is unclear. CDR3 length: 15 residues. In germline, CDR1 is SNHLY, CDR2 FYNNEI. V gave up 5 bases and J gave up 8 bases, with 21 bases separating them. CDR3 protein: CASSISNSRLGGYTF. The CDR3 nucleotides read TGTGCCAGCAGTATATCAAACTCAAGGCTCGGGGGCTACACCTTC. Full variable domain (rest looked up from reference TRBV2 and TRBJ1-2): EPEVTQTPSHQVTQMGQEVILRCVPISNHLYFYWYRQILGQKVEFLVSFYNNEISEKSEIFDDQFSVERPDGSNFTLKIRSTKLEDSAMYFCASSISNSRLGGYTFGSGTRLTVV.

The rearrangement joins TRBV5-5 to TRBJ2-5; no reliable D call. The CDR3 is made up of 15 amino acids. Germline CDR1 is SGHKS and CDR2 is YYEKEE (reference sequence). V lost 4 bases, J lost 5 bases, and 18 bases lay in between. DNA for the CDR3: TGTGCCAGCAGCCTGGGCTCTTTAGGAGTCGAGACCCAGTACTTC. Protein sequence: CASSLGSLGVETQYF.

The genes are TRBV11-2 and TRBJ2-7; no clear D gene. Germline CDR1 and CDR2: SGHAT and FQNNGV. This CDR3 has 13 amino acids. Trimming stripped 5 bases from V and 2 bases from J, with 10 bases between. In DNA form, the CDR3 reads TGTGCCAGCAGCCAGTACAGTACCTACGAGCAGTACTTC. It yields the protein CASSQYSTYEQYF.

Comment on this clone: The sample carries other DNA sequences with the same CDR3. The CDR3 protein is CASSLSSYEQYF. DNA of the CDR3: TGTGCCAGCAGCTTGAGCTCCTACGAGCAGTACTTC. The chain is built from TRBV28 and TRBJ2-7; D is undetermined. Trimming took 6 bases from V and 0 from J, leaving 6 bases between them. The CDR3 length is 12 residues. Germline V CDR1 and CDR2: MDHEN, SYDVKM. The full variable domain, rest sourced from reference TRBV28 and TRBJ2-7, is DVKVTQSSRYLVKRTGEKVFLECVQDMDHENMFWYRQDPGLGLRLIYFSYDVKMKEKGDIPEGYSVSREKKERFSLILESASTNQTSMYLCASSLSSYEQYFGPGTRLTVT.

The CDR3 sequence: CASSERVTASGYTF. DNA of the CDR3: TGTGCCAGCAGTGAGAGGGTTACGGCTTCTGGCTACACCTTC. The genes are TRBV2 and TRBJ1-2, with D unclear. Germline values: CDR1 SNHLY, CDR2 FYNNEI. The CDR3 length is 14 residues. Trimming left V 3 bases short and J 7 bases short, with 15 bases between.

This sequence joins TRBV10-2 and TRBJ2-4, with a weak D call TRBD1 (6 bases). CDR1 and CDR2 (germline): WSHSY, SAAADI. This CDR3 has 20 residues. The V end lost 1 base, the J end lost 7 bases, and 29 bases lay between the germline ends. The CDR3: CASSEFQFALWAGERNIQYF. The DNA of the CDR3 is TGCGCCAGCAGTGAGTTCCAATTTGCGCTTTGGGCAGGGGAGAGGAACATTCAGTACTTC.

On this clone: This same CDR3 is encoded by further DNA sequences in the sample. V is TRBV18 and J is TRBJ2-7; 7 bases fit TRBD1. The V gene's germline CDR1 is KGHSH and CDR2 LQKENI. The CDR3 covers 15 residues. The V segment lost 2 bases and the J segment 0 bases; nucleotides outside the gene matches: 4. The CDR3 DNA follows: TGTGCCAGCTCACCAACGACAGGGAGCTCCTACGAGCAGTACTTC. As protein: CASSPTTGSSYEQYF.

This clone was detected only a few times. The chain has TRBV19 and TRBJ2-5, with TRBD1 matching 7 bases. CDR1 LNHDA and CDR2 SQIVND come from the germline V gene (reference sequence). The CDR3 consists of 16 residues. Trimming removed 6 bases from V and 1 base from J; junction bases left unmatched: 11. The CDR3 spells CASSTTGLYGQETQYF. The CDR3 nucleotides read TGTGCCAGTAGCACGACAGGGTTGTATGGCCAAGAGACCCAGTACTTC.

For the CDR3, the DNA is TGTGCCAGCAGCTTAGTACGGGGTAACTATGGCTACACCTTC. Translating gives CASSLVRGNYGYTF. The V gene is TRBV7-9, the J gene TRBJ1-2; D is unresolved. Germline V lookup: CDR1 SEHNR, CDR2 FQNEAQ (reference sequence). V lost 1 base and J 1 base, leaving 7 bases between the germline ends. This CDR3 has 14 amino acids.